This entry features one T cell receptor (beta chain) sequence. This specimen belongs to a study of technical replicates of blood from a handful of donors. Germline values: CDR1 MRHNA, CDR2 SNTAGT. V shed 8 bases and J 4 bases; nucleotides not matched to a gene: 10. The CDR3 loop spans 15 amino acids. Repertoires were generated with immunoSEQ multiplex PCR, while TCRdb's copy carries only in-frame clones and drops some. The data show some 74,000 clones, approximately 89% seen once. Material: T cells isolated from PBMCs. This sequence originates from a human donor in good health. The rearrangement links TRBV6-4 to TRBJ2-3; 9 bases fit TRBD2. The CDR3: CASSGEPSGADTQYF. The DNA of the CDR3 is TGTGCCAGCTCCGGGGAGCCTAGCGGGGCAGATACGCAGTATTTT.